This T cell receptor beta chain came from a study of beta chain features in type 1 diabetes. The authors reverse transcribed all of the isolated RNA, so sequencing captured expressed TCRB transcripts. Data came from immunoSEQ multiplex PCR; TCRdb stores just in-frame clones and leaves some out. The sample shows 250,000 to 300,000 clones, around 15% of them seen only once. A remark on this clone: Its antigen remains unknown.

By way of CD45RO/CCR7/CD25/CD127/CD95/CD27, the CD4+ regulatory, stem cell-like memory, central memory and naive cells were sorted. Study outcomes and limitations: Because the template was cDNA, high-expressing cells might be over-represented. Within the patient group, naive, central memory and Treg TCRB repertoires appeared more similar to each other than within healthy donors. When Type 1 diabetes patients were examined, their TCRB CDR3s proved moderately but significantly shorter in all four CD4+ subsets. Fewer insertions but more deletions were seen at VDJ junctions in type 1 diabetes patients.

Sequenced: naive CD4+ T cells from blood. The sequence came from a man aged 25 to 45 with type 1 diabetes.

CDR3 in amino acids: CASSFGDSLNIQYF. The CDR3 DNA is TGTGCCAGCAGCTTTGGGGACAGCTTAAACATTCAGTACTTC. The rearrangement uses TRBV11-1 and TRBJ2-4, with 7 bases identical to TRBD1. CDR3 length: 14 residues. The V gene's germline CDR1 is SGHAT and CDR2 FQDESV (reference sequence). V shed 3 bases, J shed 6 bases, and the junction held 5 bases outside the gene matches.